This TCR beta chain was profiled in a study of beta chain features in type 1 diabetes. Whole-study results and caveats: When Type 1 diabetes patients were examined, their TCRB CDR3s proved moderately but significantly shorter in all four CD4+ subsets.

Expressed TCRB transcripts were sequenced because the isolated RNA had all been reverse transcribed beforehand. The table came from immunoSEQ multiplex PCR; TCRdb's copy has only in-frame clones and leaves some out. The sample includes some 250,000 clones, more than 11% of them seen just once. The V gene end was trimmed by 9 bases and the J gene end by 2 bases; junction bases not matched to a gene: 21. This CDR3 comprises 19 residues. Germline loops: CDR1 LNHDA, CDR2 SQIVND (reference sequence). Donors underwent one heparinised blood draw, 100 to 150 mL on average. Stem cell-like memory, regulatory, central memory and naive CD4+ cells were sorted via CD45RO/CCR7/CD25/CD127/CD95/CD27. This clone has a handful of counts. Its antigen is undetermined.

V usage is TRBV19 and J usage is TRBJ2-2; TRBD1 matches 7 bases. The TCR was taken from a man between 25 and 39 years old with type 1 diabetes. Specimen: naive CD4+ T cells from blood. CDR3 coding DNA: TGTGCCAGCAACCTGGGGACCAAGGGCGGACAGGCTAACACCGGGGAGCTGTTTTTT. Residues: CASNLGTKGGQANTGELFF.